This T cell receptor (beta chain) stems from a study of beta chain features in type 1 diabetes. A note on this clone: The antigen remains unidentified.

Purity exceeding 98% was reached by all sorted populations. The investigators reverse transcribed all of the isolated RNA, so they sequenced expressed TCRB transcripts. Clones were sequenced by immunoSEQ multiplex PCR, and TCRdb holds only the in-frame ones, with some missing. This sample yields 240,000 or so clones, of which over 20% are seen a single time; 0.028% belongs to the top ten. Whole-study results and caveats: For TCRB rearrangement, an influence of HLA type remained unresolved here. There was a moderate but significant shortening of TCRB CDR3s in all four CD4+ subsets of Type 1 diabetes patients. Overrepresentation of cells with high TCR expression could result from cDNA sequencing. In the patient group, naive, central memory and Treg TCRB repertoires seemed more alike than in the healthy donor group.

CDR1 is PRHDT and CDR2 is FYEKMQ in the germline V gene (reference sequence). J gave up 11 bases and V 4 bases, and 6 bases lay outside the gene matches. CDR3 length equals 13 residues. This sequence was found in a woman aged 40 to 50 with type 1 diabetes. The chain recombines TRBV13 with TRBJ1-4, with 8 positions matching TRBD1. Sequencing was performed on naive CD4+ T cells from blood. CDR3 DNA: TGTGCCAGCAGCTCCAATTACAGGGGGAAACTGTTTTTT. Encoded protein: CASSSNYRGKLFF. The whole variable domain, remainder taken from reference TRBV13 and TRBJ1-4, is AAGVIQSPRHLIKEKRETATLKCYPIPRHDTVYWYQQGPGQDPQFLISFYEKMQSDKGSIPDRFSAQQFSDYHSELNMSSLELGDSALYFCASSSNYRGKLFFGSGTQLSVL.